These 18 T cell receptor beta chains originate from one sample sequenced in a study of shared clonotypes between healthy human individuals. Clones were read by immunoSEQ multiplex PCR, and TCRdb kept only the in-frame ones, dropping some. The repertoire holds about 1 million clones, with 75% as singletons. The sequenced sample was memory CD4+ T cells sorted from blood. Subset defined: CD45RA-negative fraction. These receptor sequences come from a man aged 18 to 30 in good health.

This chain links TRBV2 with TRBJ2-3; D gene ambiguous. The germline V gene encodes CDR1 SNHLY and CDR2 FYNNEI. The V and J ends lost 3 bases and 2 bases respectively, with 9 bases between them. The CDR3 covers 14 residues. This CDR3 reads CASSEFQTTDTQYF. Here the CDR3 DNA reads TGTGCCAGCAGTGAGTTTCAGACCACAGATACGCAGTATTTT.

A note on this clone: Compared with germline, one end of the junction differs, possibly owing to a read error. The chain joins TRBV15 to TRBJ1-2, with TRBD1 as a possible D gene (6 bases). Germline V gene sequence: CDR1 LNHNV, CDR2 YYDKDF (reference sequence). The CDR3 is made up of 16 amino acids. CDR3 residues: CATRRGGSAESIGYTF. DNA of the CDR3: TGTGCCACCAGGAGAGGGGGGTCAGCCGAAAGTATAGGCTACACCTTC.

This chain links TRBV5-1 with TRBJ1-5; tentative D call: TRBD1 (5 bases). The germline V gene encodes CDR1 SGHRS and CDR2 YFSETQ. V shed 7 bases and J shed 2 bases, with 13 bases lying between them. CDR3 size: 14 residues. The CDR3 bases are TGCGCCAGCCATCCGGGGCCTGGCAATCAGCCCCAGCATTTT. Its translation is CASHPGPGNQPQHF.

The genes are TRBV6-1 and TRBJ2-1, with 9 bases matching TRBD1. In germline, CDR1 is MNHNS, CDR2 SASEGT. The length of the CDR3 is 12 residues. V gave up 3 bases and J gave up 13 bases; unmatched junction bases: 4. CDR3 nucleotide sequence: TGTGCCAGCAGTGAGGGGACAGGGAAACAGTTCTTC. Its protein is CASSEGTGKQFF.

The J gene is TRBJ2-3, the V gene TRBV6-5; D gene uncertain. CDR1 is MNHEY, CDR2 SVGAGI, per germline. This CDR3 region has 16 residues. Between the trimmed V and J ends, which lost 2 bases and 1 base, there was a span of 13 bases. CDR3 nucleotides: TGTGCCAGCAGTTACGATACAGCCCTGGGCACAGATACGCAGTATTTT. Protein: CASSYDTALGTDTQYF.

This chain links TRBV19 with TRBJ2-7; weak D call: TRBD1 (6 bases). This CDR3 is built from 14 residues. Trimming shortened V by 5 bases and J by 3 bases, and 14 bases separated the two germline ends. Germline CDR1 reads LNHDA; CDR2 reads SQIVND (reference sequence). The CDR3 DNA reads as TGTGCCAGTAGTCGTCAGGCAGGGGTCTACGAGCAGTACTTC. Translation gives CASSRQAGVYEQYF.

V gene TRBV5-1 combines with J gene TRBJ2-2; D gene uncertain. Germline V gene sequence: CDR1 SGHRS, CDR2 YFSETQ. The CDR3 extends over 15 amino acids. Trimming took off 5 bases at V and 0 bases at J, with 11 bases between the two ends. In DNA, the CDR3 is TGCGCCAGCAGTAATTTACGGACGAACACCGGGGAGCTGTTTTTT. Translating it yields CASSNLRTNTGELFF.

This chain links TRBV9 with TRBJ1-3; the D gene is possibly TRBD1 (5 bases). Trimming took 1 base from V and 0 from J, leaving 11 bases between them. Per the germline V gene, CDR1 is SGDLS and CDR2 is YYNGEE. CDR3 size: 16 residues. Here the CDR3 reads CASSVYGAGSGNTIYF. The CDR3 region has the DNA TGTGCCAGCAGCGTATATGGGGCAGGCTCTGGAAACACCATATATTTT. Together with reference TRBV9 and TRBJ1-3, the CDR3 gives the full variable domain: DSGVTQTPKHLITATGQRVTLRCSPRSGDLSVYWYQQSLDQGLQFLIQYYNGEERAKGNILERFSAQQFPDLHSELNLSSLELGDSALYFCASSVYGAGSGNTIYFGEGSWLTVV.

The genes are TRBV5-1 and TRBJ2-7; the match to TRBD1 covers 7 bases. Per germline, CDR1 SGHRS and CDR2 YFSETQ. The CDR3 sequence is 14 residues long. V dropped 3 bases and J dropped 3; count of bases not matched to a gene: 6. The CDR3 DNA follows: TGCGCCAGCAGCTCCGACAGGGCCGGCTACGAGCAGTACTTC. Its translation is CASSSDRAGYEQYF.

The chain is built from TRBV18 and TRBJ1-3; possible D gene TRBD1, 6 bases. In germline, CDR1 is KGHSH, CDR2 LQKENI. The CDR3 is 16 residues long. V dropped 2 bases and J dropped 0 bases, with 11 bases sitting between them. The CDR3 nucleotides read TGTGCCAGCTCACCAACAGGGAAGGGCTCTGGAAACACCATATATTTT. Translation: CASSPTGKGSGNTIYF. Supplemented by reference TRBV18 and TRBJ1-3, the full variable domain reads NAGVMQNPRHLVRRRGQEARLRCSPMKGHSHVYWYRQLPEEGLKFMVYLQKENIIDESGMPKERFSAEFPKEGPSILRIQQVVRGDSAAYFCASSPTGKGSGNTIYFGEGSWLTVV.

The gene calls are TRBV5-1 and TRBJ2-7, with 8 bases that match TRBD1. CDR1 and CDR2 (germline): SGHRS, YFSETQ. The CDR3 runs to 15 residues. V was pared by 3 bases and J by 4 bases, with 9 bases of the junction left unmatched. In DNA form, the CDR3 reads TGCGCCAGCAGCTCAGGACAGGGAGGTGTGTACGAGCAGTACTTC. It encodes CASSSGQGGVYEQYF.

The gene calls are TRBV5-4 and TRBJ1-2; tentative D call: TRBD1 (6 bases). The CDR3 sequence is 13 residues long. V was shortened by 4 bases and J by 8 bases, with 15 bases between the two germline ends. Germline-derived CDR1 and CDR2 are SGHNT and YYREEE (reference sequence). CDR3 in amino acids: CASSAQGPEGYTF. In DNA form, the CDR3 reads TGTGCCAGCAGCGCACAGGGCCCGGAGGGCTACACCTTC.

The chain joins TRBV5-4 to TRBJ2-5; TRBD1 might be the D (6 bases). The ends were cut back, 3 bases at V and 1 base at J, with 19 bases in the middle. Looked up from germline, CDR1 is SGHNT and CDR2 is YYREEE (reference sequence). There are 17 residues in the CDR3. The chain's CDR3 is CASSSTGLGWGQETQYF. The CDR3 nucleotides are TGTGCCAGCAGCTCCACAGGGTTAGGGTGGGGCCAAGAGACCCAGTACTTC.

The chain is built from TRBV9 and TRBJ2-1; TRBD2 matches 7 bases. Germline V gene data show CDR1 as SGDLS and CDR2 as YYNGEE. Trimming removed 3 bases from V and 9 bases from J; junction bases left unmatched: 12. The CDR3 runs to 15 residues. The CDR3 loop reads CASSARSVPGGEQFF. The CDR3, as DNA: TGTGCCAGCAGCGCACGTAGCGTGCCGGGAGGTGAGCAGTTCTTC.

The rearrangement joins TRBV6-1 to TRBJ1-2; tentative D call: TRBD1 (6 bases). The germline V and J ends were trimmed by 6 bases and 8 bases, with 13 bases remaining between them. Germline CDR1 is MNHNS and CDR2 is SASEGT. CDR3 length: 12 amino acids. The CDR3 region is CASRQGNAGYTF. CDR3 bases: TGTGCCAGCAGGCAGGGGAATGCCGGCTACACCTTC.

The chain has TRBV6-5 and TRBJ1-5, with TRBD1 as a possible D gene (5 bases). Germline lookup yields CDR1 MNHEY and CDR2 SVGAGI. V shed 11 bases and J shed 5 bases, with 13 bases lying between them. The CDR3 covers 12 residues. The CDR3 DNA sequence: TGTGCCGATCCCCGGGGGGATCAGCCCCAGCATTTT. Its translation: CADPRGDQPQHF.

The chain carries TRBV5-4 and TRBJ1-1; D is perhaps TRBD1 (6 bases). This CDR3 comprises 14 residues. The ends were cut back, 0 bases at V and 4 bases at J, with 10 bases in the middle. The germline CDR1 and CDR2 sequences are SGHNT and YYREEE (reference sequence). The DNA for the CDR3 is TGTGCCAGCAGCTTGGACAGGGTGATCACTGAAGCTTTCTTT. Amino acids: CASSLDRVITEAFF.

The V call is TRBV5-1, the J call TRBJ2-1; the D gene is possibly TRBD2 (5 bases). Germline assignment: CDR1 SGHRS and CDR2 YFSETQ. The CDR3 has 16 residues. Trimming left V 7 bases short and J 0 bases short, with 17 bases between. This CDR3 reads CASRLDSAASYNEQFF. CDR3 coding DNA: TGCGCCAGCCGGTTGGACTCAGCCGCCTCCTACAATGAGCAGTTCTTC.